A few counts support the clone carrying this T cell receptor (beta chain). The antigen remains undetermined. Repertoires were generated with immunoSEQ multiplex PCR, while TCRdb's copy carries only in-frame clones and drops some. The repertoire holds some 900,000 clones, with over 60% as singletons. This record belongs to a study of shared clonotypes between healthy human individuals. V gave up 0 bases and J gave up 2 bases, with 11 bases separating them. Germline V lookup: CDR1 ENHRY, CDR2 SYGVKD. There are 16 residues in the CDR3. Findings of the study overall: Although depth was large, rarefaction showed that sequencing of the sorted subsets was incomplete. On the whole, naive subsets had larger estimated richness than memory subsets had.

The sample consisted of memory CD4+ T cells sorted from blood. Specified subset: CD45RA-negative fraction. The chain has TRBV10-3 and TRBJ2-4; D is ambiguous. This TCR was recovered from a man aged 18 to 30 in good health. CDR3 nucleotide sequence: TGTGCCATCAGTGAGTCCGTAGGGATCACCAAAAACATTCAGTACTTC. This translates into CAISESVGITKNIQYF.